This entry concerns a single T cell receptor beta chain. The target of this receptor is not known. One base away there is no much larger clone; base qualities are not given. The sample is drawn from a study of blood T cell repertoires in COVID-19 (dated by TCRdb to the early 2020s). Background for the entire study: Samples from collaborators originated in the United States, Italy and Spain and spanned both the acute and convalescent phases of COVID-19. Where HLA class I and class II types were available, the types were taken from metadata supplied by the sample provider, not from assay-based typing. The sample metadata nearly always contained a de-identified subject ID, COVID-19 status, age in years and sex. The prospective study material was composed of cDNA or gDNA derived from T cells, B-cell-depleted T cells, or PBMCs. The samples were drawn from two sources: the first 160 participants of the ongoing ImmuneRACE study, and 1,000 to 1,500 subjects contributed by 6 global collaborators. The dataset comprised deeply sampled blood TCRbeta repertoires from subjects exposed to, actively infected with, or recovered from COVID-19. The repertoires were released in a freely available public database intended as a resource for research on the immune response to SARS-CoV-2.

TCRbeta CDR3 regions were amplified from genomic DNA using the immunoSEQ Assay, a bias-controlled multiplex PCR. Per the source publication's procedure: The number of nucleated cells in each sample was estimated by amplification of reference gene primers within the assay. To quantify the absolute abundance of each unique TCRbeta CDR3 rearrangement, sequence reads were collapsed and filtered. For each sample, productive Simpson clonality was calculated by taking the square root of Simpson's diversity index across productive rearrangements. TCRdb took over this immuneACCESS table, retaining in-frame rearrangements with V and J assigned. Such tables are incomplete; in checked studies, under half of the missing clones stem from an unresolved V gene, and the remainder is unexplained. Clone size and V and J calls were adopted from that table, with D and trimming inferred from the DNA. The sample table shows 130,000 to 150,000 clones, and approximately 82% are seen once. The ten largest clones add up to 12% to 15% of the sample.

Study-level results and caveats: The amount of clinical and demographic metadata varied by source and participant and was provided uncurated.

Reading the germline V gene gives CDR1 MNHEY and CDR2 SVGAGI. Trimming takes 2 bases off V and 2 bases off J; junction bases not matched to a gene: 1. The CDR3, cysteine through phenylalanine, is 14 amino acids long. The CDR3 DNA has 42 bases and is translated from base 1. Collaborating institutions collected whole blood in K2EDTA tubes following their own protocols. Collaborator samples were shipped for TCRbeta analysis as frozen whole blood, isolated PBMCs, or DNA extracted from either sample type. This clonotype originated in a human donor with acute or convalescent COVID-19. The donor label of this sample is uncertain. Sequenced: peripheral blood. The sequence is built from TRBV6-5 and TRBJ1-2, with 8 middle bases fitting TRBD1. The CDR3 corresponds to CASSYRQGNYGYTF. The nucleotides are TGTGCCAGCAGTTACCGACAGGGGAACTATGGCTACACCTTC.